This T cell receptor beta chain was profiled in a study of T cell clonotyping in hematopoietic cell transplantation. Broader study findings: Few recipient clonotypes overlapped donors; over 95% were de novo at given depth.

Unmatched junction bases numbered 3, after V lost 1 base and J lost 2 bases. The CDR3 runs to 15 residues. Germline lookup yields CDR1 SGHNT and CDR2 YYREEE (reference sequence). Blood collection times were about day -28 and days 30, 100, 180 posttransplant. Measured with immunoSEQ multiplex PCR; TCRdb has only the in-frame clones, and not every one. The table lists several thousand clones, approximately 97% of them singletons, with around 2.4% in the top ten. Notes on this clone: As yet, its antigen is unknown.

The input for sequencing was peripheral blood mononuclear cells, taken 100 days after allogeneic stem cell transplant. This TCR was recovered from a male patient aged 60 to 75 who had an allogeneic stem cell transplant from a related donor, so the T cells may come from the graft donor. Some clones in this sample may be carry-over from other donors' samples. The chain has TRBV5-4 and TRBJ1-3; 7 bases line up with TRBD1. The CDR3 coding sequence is TGTGCCAGCAGCTTGCAGGGGGGGACTGGAAACACCATATATTTT. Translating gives CASSLQGGTGNTIYF.